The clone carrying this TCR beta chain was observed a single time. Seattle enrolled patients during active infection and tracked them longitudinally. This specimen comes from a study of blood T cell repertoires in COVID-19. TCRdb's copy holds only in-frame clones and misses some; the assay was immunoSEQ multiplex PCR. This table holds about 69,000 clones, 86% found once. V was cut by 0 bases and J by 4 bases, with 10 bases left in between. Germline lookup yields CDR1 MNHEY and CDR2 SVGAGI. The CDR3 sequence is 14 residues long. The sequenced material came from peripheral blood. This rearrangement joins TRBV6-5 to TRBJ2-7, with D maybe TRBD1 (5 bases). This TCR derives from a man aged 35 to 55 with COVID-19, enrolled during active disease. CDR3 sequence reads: CASSYSGQGYEQYF. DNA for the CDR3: TGTGCCAGCAGTTACTCCGGACAAGGTTACGAGCAGTACTTC.